This paragraph reports one T cell receptor (beta chain). As yet, its antigen is unknown. Both about-4-week and about-12-week second-dose recipients were combined. Repertoires were generated with immunoSEQ multiplex PCR, while TCRdb's copy carries only in-frame clones and drops some. The sample carries roughly 150,000 clones, less than 95% recorded once. These data are taken from a study of T cell responses to AZD1222 COVID-19 vaccine. Overall study results and limits: Nearly half of spike-specific TCRs reportedly go after variant regions that carry no mutations. Samples come after the peak T cell response, not at day 14. Baseline seropositives among AZD1222 recipients totaled only 5 to 7.

Germline V CDR1 and CDR2: SNHLY, FYNNEI. V was cut by 4 bases and J by 7 bases, with 14 bases left in between. The CDR3 consists of 15 residues. The TCR originated in an adult who received the AZD1222 COVID-19 vaccine. The V gene is TRBV2, the J gene TRBJ1-6; no clear D gene. The sequenced sample was peripheral blood, obtained 28 days after the second AZD1222 dose. The chain's CDR3 is CASSVGRSLNSPLHF. In nucleotides, the CDR3 is TGTGCCAGCAGTGTTGGGCGGTCCCTCAATTCACCCCTCCACTTT.